This TCR beta chain came from a study of tumor-infiltrating lymphocytes in primary liver carcinoma. Unsorted bulk tissue, about 20-32 mg of it, served as the source for co-extraction of RNA and DNA. A primer in the constant region served to generate TCR beta cDNA from roughly 550 ng of total RNA. Slightly modified ARM-PCR served as the procedure for the TCR beta libraries. These libraries came from three rounds of nested multiplex PCR. A C-beta reverse primer and TRBV1-TRBV30 forward primers served in each of the first two PCR rounds, at 10 cycles apiece. TCRdb re-analysed the multiplex PCR reads in MiXCR, keeping a single row per CDR3 protein. The profile shows more than 95,000 distinct CDR3 sequences, around 80% of them singletons. This CDR3 is built from 16 residues. Per germline, CDR1 LGHNA and CDR2 YSLEER. This clonotype was observed a single time. Here the CDR3 omits its conserved ending phenylalanine or tryptophan, so a read error is the likely source.

The TCR sequence derives from a man aged 35 to 55 with primary liver carcinoma and hepatitis B virus infection. Material for sequencing was liver tumor tissue from sampling region 3. Subset here: tumor region T3, left-lateral pole. The genes are TRBV4-3 and TRBJ1-6; 10 bases match TRBD1. The CDR3 sequence is CASSSWDRGRNSLLHL. CDR3 coding DNA: TGCGCCAGCAGCTCCTGGGACAGGGGAAGAAATTCACTCCTCCACCTT.